This TCR beta chain stems from a study of cytomegalovirus exposure and HLA in healthy donors. Study-wide points: Specific recognition of CMV antigens was confirmed in vitro for three chains (all CMV-associated).

Researchers ran the PCR with 60 Vbeta and 13 Jbeta primers. Profiled with immunoSEQ multiplex PCR; TCRdb holds only in-frame clones, not every one. The table lists 150,000 to 200,000 clones. From germline, CDR1 is LNHDA and CDR2 SQIVND (reference sequence). This CDR3 contains 15 residues. The V segment lost 5 bases and the J segment 6 bases; nucleotides outside the gene matches: 11. Concerning this clone itself: Antigen: not known.

Sequencing used PBMCs. The TCR comes from a man aged 25-40 years in good health and CMV-seronegative. The gene calls are TRBV19 and TRBJ2-5; 8 nucleotides align to TRBD1. CDR3 region: CASSSGQGVSKTQYF. As DNA, the CDR3 is TGTGCCAGTAGTTCAGGACAGGGAGTATCGAAGACCCAGTACTTC.